The entry below gives a single TCR beta chain sequence along with its context. Its specificity is unknown. With 0 bases removed from V and 5 bases from J, the gap between germline ends came to 17 bases. This CDR3 is built from 16 residues. Germline CDR1 reads KGHSH; CDR2 reads LQKENI. These data come from a study of identical twins. Overall study results and limits: Donors were not followed over many years; analysis was cross-sectional. Models, which agreed with sharing between unrelated individuals, nonetheless underestimated the out-of-frame TCR alpha sharing seen in monozygotic twins. Carriage of fewer insertions was seen in abundant cord blood beta clonotypes, whereas memory repertoires showed none.

MiXCR, applied by TCRdb to the 5' RACE reads, yields one record per CDR3 protein. The sample records approximately 490,000 distinct CDR3 sequences, about 20% being singletons. These same records also appear under a second study, on yellow fever vaccine responses in identical twins.

The chain couples TRBV18 to TRBJ2-7, with D possibly being TRBD2 (5 bases). The source of this sequence is a woman aged 18-29 years in good health. What was sequenced was CD4+ T cells sorted from blood. The CDR3 reads CASSPPARTLGDEQYF. DNA of the CDR3: TGTGCCAGCTCACCACCGGCGAGGACCCTCGGGGACGAGCAGTACTTC. Supplemented by reference TRBV18 and TRBJ2-7, the full variable domain reads NAGVMQNPRHLVRRRGQEARLRCSPMKGHSHVYWYRQLPEEGLKFMVYLQKENIIDESGMPKERFSAEFPKEGPSILRIQQVVRGDSAAYFCASSPPARTLGDEQYFGPGTRLTVT.